These T cell receptor beta chains were read from a single sample in a study of cytomegalovirus exposure and HLA in healthy donors. Sequenced by immunoSEQ multiplex PCR; TCRdb stores in-frame clones only, minus some. The sample holds some 120,000 clones, about 80% seen once. Sequenced: PBMCs. The receptors were gathered from a man aged 30-40 years in good health and CMV-seronegative. The conserved cysteine and the conserved F or W are not part of the CDR3 here. The D gene is left open where the match is weak. Rows may omit the clone size; those that give it use once, few, many or a size class.

D | length | size | V | CDR3
. | 11 | . | TRBV10-2 | ASSVQGHREQY
TRBD2 | 12 | few | TRBV27 | ASRRPAGKGEQF
. | 11 | . | TRBV10-2 | ASSMDLAYEQY
TRBD2 | 16 | . | TRBV5-4 | ASTPANRREGILDEQF
TRBD2 | 13 | . | TRBV9 | ASSPMAGEANEQF
. | 12 | . | TRBV6-5 | ASSYSGARYGYT
. | 12 | . | TRBV28 | ASSLFAGNTEAF
. | 13 | . | TRBV2 | ASSEAGGNADTQY
. | 11 | . | TRBV5-1 | ASSLSLVNEQF
. | 13 | . | TRBV7-2 | ASSLGASVTYEQY
. | 13 | . | TRBV27 | ASSLYDSFTDTQY
. | 11 | once | TRBV7-9 | ASSLNPSVWQF
TRBD2 | 13 | . | TRBV11-2 | ASSPGLAGDNEQF
. | 9 | . | TRBV6-5 | ASRLGTEAF
. | 17 | . | TRBV12-2 | ASRSRREREGRIYNEQF
TRBD1 | 17 | . | TRBV5-1 | ASSLVPDRAVRSNQPQH
TRBD2 | 16 | . | TRBV7-2 | ASSLFLAGGSGTGELF
TRBD2 | 15 | . | TRBV11-2 | ASSDQWGLAGGPEQY
. | 13 | . | TRBV27 | ASSLLPAGANVLT
. | 11 | . | TRBV7-7 | ASSLSSSYEQY
. | 12 | . | TRBV19 | ASSIASTGYEAF
TRBD2 | 14 | . | TRBV18 | ASSPRTSGYAYEQY
TRBD1 | 12 | . | TRBV6-1 | ASSWDRGAETQY
TRBD2 | 12 | . | TRBV6-1 | ASILAGASDTQY
. | 13 | . | TRBV2 | ASSEEGGGLETQY
TRBD2 | 15 | . | TRBV5-4 | ASSLIGRAPYQETQY
TRBD1 | 12 | once | TRBV7-8 | ASSLSRTGIGYT
. | 13 | few | TRBV7-8 | ASSLARAENTEAF
TRBD1 | 13 | few | TRBV5-4 | ASSPGTGLSYEQY
TRBD1 | 13 | . | TRBV6-1 | ASSEGTGGNSPLH